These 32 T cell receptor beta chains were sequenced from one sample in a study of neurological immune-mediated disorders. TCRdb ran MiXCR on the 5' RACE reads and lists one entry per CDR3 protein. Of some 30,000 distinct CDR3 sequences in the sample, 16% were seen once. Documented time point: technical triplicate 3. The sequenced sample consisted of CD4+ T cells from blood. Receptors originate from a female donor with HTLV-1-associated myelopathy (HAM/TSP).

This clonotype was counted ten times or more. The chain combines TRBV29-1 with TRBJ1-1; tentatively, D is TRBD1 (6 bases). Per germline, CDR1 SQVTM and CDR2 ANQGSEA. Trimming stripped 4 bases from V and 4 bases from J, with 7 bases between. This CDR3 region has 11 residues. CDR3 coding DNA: TGCAGCGTTGCAGGGGTCACTGAAGCTTTCTTT. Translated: CSVAGVTEAFF.

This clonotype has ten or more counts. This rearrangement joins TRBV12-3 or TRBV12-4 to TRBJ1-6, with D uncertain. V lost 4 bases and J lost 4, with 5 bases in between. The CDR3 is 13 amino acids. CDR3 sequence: CASSSEYNSPLHF. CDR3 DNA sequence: TGTGCCAGCAGTTCTGAATATAATTCACCCCTCCACTTT.

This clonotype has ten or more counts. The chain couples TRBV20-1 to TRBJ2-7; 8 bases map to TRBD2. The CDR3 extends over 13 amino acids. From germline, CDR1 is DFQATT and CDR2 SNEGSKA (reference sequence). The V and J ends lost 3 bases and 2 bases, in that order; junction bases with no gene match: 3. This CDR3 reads CSASTSGTYEQYF. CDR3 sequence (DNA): TGCAGTGCTAGCACTAGCGGTACCTACGAGCAGTACTTC.

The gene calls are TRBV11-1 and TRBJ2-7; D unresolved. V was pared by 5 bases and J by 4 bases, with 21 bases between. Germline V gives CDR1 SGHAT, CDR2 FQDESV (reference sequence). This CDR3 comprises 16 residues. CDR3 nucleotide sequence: TGTGCCAGCAGCCCATCCGAGACAACGGGTTTGTACGAGCAGTACTTC. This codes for CASSPSETTGLYEQYF.

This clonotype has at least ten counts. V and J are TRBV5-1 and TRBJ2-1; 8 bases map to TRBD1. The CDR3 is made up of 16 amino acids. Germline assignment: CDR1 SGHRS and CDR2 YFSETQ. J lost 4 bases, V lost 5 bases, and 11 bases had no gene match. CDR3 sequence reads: CASSSQGAILYNEQFF. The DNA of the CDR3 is TGCGCCAGCAGTTCCCAGGGGGCGATTTTATACAATGAGCAGTTCTTC.

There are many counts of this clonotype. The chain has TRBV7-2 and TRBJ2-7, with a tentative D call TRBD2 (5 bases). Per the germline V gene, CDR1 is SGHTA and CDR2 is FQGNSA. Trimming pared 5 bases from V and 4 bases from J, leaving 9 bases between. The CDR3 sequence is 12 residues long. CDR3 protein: CASSPGIYEQYF. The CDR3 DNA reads TGTGCCAGCAGCCCGGGGATATACGAGCAGTACTTC.

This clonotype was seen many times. The CDR3: CASSHSGQGDYEQYF. In nucleotides, the CDR3 is TGTGCCAGCAGCCATTCGGGACAGGGTGACTACGAGCAGTACTTC. The gene calls are TRBV3-1 and TRBJ2-7; TRBD1 agrees at 9 bases. CDR3 size: 15 residues. V lost 3 bases and J lost 3; bases outside the gene matches: 6. From germline, CDR1 is LGHDT and CDR2 YNNKEL (reference sequence).

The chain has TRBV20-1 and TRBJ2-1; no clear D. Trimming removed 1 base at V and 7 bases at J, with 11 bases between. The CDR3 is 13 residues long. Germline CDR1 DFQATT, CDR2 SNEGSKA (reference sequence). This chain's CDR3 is CSARGWVWNEQFF. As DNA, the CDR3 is TGCAGTGCTAGAGGCTGGGTTTGGAATGAGCAGTTCTTC.

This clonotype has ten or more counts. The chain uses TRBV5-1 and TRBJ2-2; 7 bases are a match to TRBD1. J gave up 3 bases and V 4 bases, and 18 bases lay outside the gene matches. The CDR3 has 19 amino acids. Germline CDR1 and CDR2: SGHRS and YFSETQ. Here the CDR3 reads CASSPQGQLRPIDTGELFF. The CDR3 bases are TGCGCCAGCAGCCCACAGGGACAGCTAAGACCGATAGACACCGGGGAGCTGTTTTTT.

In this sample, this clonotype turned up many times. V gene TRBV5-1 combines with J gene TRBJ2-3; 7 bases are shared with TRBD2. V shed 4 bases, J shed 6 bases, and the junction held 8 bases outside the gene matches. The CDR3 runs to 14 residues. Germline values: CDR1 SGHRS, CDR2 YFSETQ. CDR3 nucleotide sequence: TGCGCCAGCAGCGCGGGGGACGTGACGGATACGCAGTATTTT. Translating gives CASSAGDVTDTQYF.

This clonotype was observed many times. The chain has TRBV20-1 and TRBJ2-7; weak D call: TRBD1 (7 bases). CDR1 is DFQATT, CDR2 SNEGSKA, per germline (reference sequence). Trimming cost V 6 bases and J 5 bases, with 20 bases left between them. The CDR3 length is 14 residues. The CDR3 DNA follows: TGCAGTGCCGCCGGGAGACAGGGACGAAACGAGCAGTACTTC. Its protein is CSAAGRQGRNEQYF.

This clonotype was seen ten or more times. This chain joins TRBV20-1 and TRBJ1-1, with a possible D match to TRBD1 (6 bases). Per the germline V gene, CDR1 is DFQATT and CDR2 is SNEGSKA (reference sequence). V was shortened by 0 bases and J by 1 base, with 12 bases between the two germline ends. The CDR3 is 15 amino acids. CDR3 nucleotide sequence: TGCAGTGCTAGAGATTCGGGGACACGGAACACTGAAGCTTTCTTT. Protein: CSARDSGTRNTEAFF.

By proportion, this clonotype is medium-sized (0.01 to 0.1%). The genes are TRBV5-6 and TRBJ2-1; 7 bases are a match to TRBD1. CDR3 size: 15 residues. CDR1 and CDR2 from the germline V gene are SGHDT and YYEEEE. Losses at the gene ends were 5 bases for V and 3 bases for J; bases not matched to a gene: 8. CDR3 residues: CASSRQGNGYNEQFF. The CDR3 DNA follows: TGTGCCAGCAGTAGACAGGGTAACGGCTACAATGAGCAGTTCTTC.

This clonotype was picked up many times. The CDR3 region is CSAPPGYPNEKLFF. As DNA, the CDR3 is TGCAGTGCTCCTCCCGGCTACCCTAATGAAAAACTGTTTTTT. The V and J genes are TRBV20-1 and TRBJ1-4, with unresolved D. The CDR3 runs 14 residues. The V end lost 5 bases, the J end lost 3 bases, and 13 bases lay between the germline ends. The germline CDR1 and CDR2 sequences are DFQATT and SNEGSKA (reference sequence).

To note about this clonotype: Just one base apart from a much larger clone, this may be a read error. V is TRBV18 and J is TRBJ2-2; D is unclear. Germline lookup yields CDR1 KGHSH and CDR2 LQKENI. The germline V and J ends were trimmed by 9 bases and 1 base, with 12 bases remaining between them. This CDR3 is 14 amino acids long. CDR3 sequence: CARSRDGNTGELFF. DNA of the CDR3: TGTGCCAGATCCCGCGACGGGAACACCGGGGAGCTGTTTTTT. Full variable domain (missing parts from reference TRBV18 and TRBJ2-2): NAGVMQNPRHLVRRRGQEARLRCSPMKGHSHVYWYRQLPEEGLKFMVYLQKENIIDESGMPKERFSAEFPKEGPSILRIQQVVRGDSAAYFCARSRDGNTGELFFGEGSRLTVL.

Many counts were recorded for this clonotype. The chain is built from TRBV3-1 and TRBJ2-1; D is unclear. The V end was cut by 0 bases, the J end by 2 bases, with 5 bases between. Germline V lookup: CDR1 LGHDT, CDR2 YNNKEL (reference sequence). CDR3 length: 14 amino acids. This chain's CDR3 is CASSQDVAYNEQFF. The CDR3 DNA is TGTGCCAGCAGCCAAGATGTAGCCTACAATGAGCAGTTCTTC.

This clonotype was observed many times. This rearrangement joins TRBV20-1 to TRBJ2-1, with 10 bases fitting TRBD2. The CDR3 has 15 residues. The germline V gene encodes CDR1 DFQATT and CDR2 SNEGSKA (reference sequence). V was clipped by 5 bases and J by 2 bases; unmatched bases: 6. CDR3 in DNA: TGCAGTGCTTATCTAGCGGGAGACACCTACAATGAGCAGTTCTTC. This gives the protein CSAYLAGDTYNEQFF.

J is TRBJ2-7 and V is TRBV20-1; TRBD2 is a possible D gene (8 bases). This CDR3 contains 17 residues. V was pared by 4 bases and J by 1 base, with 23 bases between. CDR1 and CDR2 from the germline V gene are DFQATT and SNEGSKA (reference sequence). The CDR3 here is CSATRPGGTANSYEQYF. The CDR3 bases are TGCAGTGCTACCCGTCCGGGGGGGACAGCTAATTCCTACGAGCAGTACTTC.

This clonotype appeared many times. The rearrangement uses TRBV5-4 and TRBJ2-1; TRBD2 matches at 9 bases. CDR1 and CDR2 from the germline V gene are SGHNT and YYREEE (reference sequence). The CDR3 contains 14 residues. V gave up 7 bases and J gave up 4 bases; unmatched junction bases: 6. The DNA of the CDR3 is TGTGCCAGCGATGCGGGAGGGGATTACAATGAGCAGTTCTTC. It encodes CASDAGGDYNEQFF.

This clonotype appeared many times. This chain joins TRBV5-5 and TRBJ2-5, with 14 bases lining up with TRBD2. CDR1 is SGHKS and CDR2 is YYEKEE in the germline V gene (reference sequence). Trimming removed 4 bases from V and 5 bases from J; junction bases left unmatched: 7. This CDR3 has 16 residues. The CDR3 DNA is TGTGCCAGCAGCATGGGACTAGCGGGAGTATCGGAGACCCAGTACTTC. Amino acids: CASSMGLAGVSETQYF. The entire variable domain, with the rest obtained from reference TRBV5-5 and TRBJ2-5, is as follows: DAGVTQSPTHLIKTRGQQVTLRCSPISGHKSVSWYQQVLGQGPQFIFQYYEKEERGRGNFPDRFSARQFPNYSSELNVNALLLGDSALYLCASSMGLAGVSETQYFGPGTRLLVL.

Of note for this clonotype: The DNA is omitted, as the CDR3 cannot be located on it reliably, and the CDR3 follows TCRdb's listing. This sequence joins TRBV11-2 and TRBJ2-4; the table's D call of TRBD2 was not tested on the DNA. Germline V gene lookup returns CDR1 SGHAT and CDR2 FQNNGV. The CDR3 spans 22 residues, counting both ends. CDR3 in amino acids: CASSFYICSARAGIFGKNIQYF.

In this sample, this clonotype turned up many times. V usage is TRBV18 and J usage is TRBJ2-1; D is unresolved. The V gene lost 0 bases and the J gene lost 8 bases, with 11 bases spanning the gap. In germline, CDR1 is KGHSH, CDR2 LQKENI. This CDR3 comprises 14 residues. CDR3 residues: CASSPPSKPDEQFF. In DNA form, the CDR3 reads TGTGCCAGCTCACCACCGTCCAAACCCGATGAGCAGTTCTTC.

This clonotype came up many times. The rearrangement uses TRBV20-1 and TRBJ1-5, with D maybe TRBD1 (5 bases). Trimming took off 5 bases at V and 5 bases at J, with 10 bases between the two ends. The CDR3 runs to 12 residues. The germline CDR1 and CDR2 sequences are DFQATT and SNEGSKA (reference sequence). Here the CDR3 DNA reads TGCAGTGCTGCGGGGGGAGATCAGCCCCAGCATTTT. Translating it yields CSAAGGDQPQHF.

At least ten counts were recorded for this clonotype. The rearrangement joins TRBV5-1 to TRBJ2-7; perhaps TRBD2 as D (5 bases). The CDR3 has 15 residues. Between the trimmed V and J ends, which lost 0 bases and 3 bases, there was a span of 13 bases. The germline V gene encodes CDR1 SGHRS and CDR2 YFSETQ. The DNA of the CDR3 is TGCGCCAGCAGCTTGGCGGCAGGAGGCGACTACGAGCAGTACTTC. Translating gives CASSLAAGGDYEQYF. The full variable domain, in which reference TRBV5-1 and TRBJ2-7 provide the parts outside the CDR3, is KAGVTQTPRYLIKTRGQQVTLSCSPISGHRSVSWYQQTPGQGLQFLFEYFSETQRNKGNFPGRFSGRQFSNSRSEMNVSTLELGDSALYLCASSLAAGGDYEQYFGPGTRLTVT.

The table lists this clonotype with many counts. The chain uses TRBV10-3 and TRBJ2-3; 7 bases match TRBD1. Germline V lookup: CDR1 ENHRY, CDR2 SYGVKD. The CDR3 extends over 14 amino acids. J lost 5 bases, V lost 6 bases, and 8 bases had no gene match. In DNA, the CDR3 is TGTGCCATCAGGCGACAGGGCGGCATAGATACGCAGTATTTT. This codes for CAIRRQGGIDTQYF.

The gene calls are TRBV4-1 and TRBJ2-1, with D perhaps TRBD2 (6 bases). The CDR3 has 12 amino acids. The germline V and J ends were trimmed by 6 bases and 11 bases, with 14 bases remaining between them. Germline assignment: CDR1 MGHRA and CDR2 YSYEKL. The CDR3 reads CASRVIGGKQFF. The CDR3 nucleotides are TGCGCCAGCAGAGTTATTGGGGGGAAGCAGTTCTTC.

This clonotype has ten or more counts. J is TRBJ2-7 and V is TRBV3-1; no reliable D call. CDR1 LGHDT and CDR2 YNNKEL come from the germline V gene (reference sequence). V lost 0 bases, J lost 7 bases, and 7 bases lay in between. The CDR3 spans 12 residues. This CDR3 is CASSQDLKEQYF. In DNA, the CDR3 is TGTGCCAGCAGCCAAGATCTGAAAGAGCAGTACTTC.

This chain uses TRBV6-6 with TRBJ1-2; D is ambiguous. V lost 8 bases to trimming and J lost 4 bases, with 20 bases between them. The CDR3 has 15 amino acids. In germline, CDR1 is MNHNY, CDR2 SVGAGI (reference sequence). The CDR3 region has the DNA TGTGCCAGCGCCAGCACCCTCCCGACGGTCTATGGCTACACCTTC. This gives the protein CASASTLPTVYGYTF.

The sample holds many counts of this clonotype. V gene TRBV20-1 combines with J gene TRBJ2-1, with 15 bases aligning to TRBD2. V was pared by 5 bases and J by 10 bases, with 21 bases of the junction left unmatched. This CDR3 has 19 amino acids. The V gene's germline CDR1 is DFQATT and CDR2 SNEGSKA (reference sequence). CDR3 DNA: TGCAGTGCTTTAGATCCCGGACTAGCGGGGGGGCCTGACCTTTGGGAGCAGTTCTTC. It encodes CSALDPGLAGGPDLWEQFF.

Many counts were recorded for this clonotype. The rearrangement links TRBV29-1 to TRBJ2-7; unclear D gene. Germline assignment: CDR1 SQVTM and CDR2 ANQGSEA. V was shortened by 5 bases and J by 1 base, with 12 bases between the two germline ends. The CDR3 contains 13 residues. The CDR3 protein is CSVSPRSSYEQYF. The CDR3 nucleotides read TGCAGCGTTTCCCCCCGATCGTCCTACGAGCAGTACTTC.

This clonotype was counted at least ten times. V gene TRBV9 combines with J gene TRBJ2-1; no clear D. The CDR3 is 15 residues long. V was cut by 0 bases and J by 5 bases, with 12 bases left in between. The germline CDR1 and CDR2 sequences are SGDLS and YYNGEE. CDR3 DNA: TGTGCCAGCAGCGTAGCTCCCGGCCGAGACAATGAGCAGTTCTTC. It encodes CASSVAPGRDNEQFF.

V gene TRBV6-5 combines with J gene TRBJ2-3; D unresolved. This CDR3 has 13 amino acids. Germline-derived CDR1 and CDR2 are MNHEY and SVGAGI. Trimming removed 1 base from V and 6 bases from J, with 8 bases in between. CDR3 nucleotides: TGTGCCAGCAGTTACTGGAGTTCCGATACGCAGTATTTT. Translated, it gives CASSYWSSDTQYF.